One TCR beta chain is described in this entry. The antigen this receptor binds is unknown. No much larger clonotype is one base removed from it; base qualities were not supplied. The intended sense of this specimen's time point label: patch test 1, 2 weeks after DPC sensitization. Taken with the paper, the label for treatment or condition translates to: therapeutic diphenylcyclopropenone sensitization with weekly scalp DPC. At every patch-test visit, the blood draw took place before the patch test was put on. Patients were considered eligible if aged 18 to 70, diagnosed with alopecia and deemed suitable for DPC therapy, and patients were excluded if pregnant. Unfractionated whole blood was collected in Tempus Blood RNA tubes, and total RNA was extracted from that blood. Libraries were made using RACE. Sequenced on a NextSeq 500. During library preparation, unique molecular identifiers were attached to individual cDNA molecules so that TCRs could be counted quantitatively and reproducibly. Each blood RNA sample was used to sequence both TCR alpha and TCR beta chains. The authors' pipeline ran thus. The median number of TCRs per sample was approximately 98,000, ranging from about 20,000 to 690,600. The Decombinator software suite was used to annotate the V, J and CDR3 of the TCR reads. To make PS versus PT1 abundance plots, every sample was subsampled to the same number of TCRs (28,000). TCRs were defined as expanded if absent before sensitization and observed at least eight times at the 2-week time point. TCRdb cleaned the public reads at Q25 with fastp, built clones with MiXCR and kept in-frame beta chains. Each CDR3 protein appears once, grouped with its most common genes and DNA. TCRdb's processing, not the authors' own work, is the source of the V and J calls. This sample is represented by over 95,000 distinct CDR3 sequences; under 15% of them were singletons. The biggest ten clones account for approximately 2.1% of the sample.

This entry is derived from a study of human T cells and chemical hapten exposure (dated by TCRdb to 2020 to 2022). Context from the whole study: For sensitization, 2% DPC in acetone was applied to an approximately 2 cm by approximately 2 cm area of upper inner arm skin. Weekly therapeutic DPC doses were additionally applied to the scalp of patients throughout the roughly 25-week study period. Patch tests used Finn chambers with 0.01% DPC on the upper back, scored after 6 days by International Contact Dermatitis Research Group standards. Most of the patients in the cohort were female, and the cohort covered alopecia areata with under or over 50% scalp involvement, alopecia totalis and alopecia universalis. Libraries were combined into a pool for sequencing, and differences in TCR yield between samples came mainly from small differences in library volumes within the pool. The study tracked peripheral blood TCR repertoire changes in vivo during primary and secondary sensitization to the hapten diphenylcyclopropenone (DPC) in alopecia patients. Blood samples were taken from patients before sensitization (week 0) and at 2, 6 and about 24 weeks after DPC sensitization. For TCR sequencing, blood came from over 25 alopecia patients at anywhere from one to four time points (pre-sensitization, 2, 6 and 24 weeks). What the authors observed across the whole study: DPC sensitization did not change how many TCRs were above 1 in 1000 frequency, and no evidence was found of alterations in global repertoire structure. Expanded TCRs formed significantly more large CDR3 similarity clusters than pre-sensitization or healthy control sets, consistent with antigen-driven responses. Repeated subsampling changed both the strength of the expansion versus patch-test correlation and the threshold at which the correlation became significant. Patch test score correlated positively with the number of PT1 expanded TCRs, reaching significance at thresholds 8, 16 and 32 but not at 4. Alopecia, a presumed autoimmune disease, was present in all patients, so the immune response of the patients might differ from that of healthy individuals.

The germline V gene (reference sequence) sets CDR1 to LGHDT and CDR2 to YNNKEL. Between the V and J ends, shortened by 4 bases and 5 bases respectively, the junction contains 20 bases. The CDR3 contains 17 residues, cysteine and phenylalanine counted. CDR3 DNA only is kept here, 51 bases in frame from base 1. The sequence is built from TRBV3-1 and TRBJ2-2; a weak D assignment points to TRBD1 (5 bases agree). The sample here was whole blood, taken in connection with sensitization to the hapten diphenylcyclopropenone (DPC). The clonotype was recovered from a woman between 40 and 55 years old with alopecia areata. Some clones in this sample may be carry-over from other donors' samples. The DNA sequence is TGTGCCAGCAGCCTCCTCCTGGGGCAGGCCAATACCGGGGAGCTGTTTTTT. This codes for CASSLLLGQANTGELFF.